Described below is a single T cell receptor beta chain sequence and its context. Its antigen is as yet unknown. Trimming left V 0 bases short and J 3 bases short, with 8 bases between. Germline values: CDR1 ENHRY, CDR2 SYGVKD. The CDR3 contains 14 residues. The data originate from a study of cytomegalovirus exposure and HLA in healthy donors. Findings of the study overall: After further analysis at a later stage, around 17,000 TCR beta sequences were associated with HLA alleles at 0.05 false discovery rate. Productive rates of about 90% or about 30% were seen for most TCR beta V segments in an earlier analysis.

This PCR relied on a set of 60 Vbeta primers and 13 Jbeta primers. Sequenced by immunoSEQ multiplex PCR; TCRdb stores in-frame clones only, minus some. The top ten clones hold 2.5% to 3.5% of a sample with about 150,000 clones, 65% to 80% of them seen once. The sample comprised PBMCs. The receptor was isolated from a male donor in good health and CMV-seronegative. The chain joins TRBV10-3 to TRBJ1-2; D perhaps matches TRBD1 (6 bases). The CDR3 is CAISESGGDYGYTF. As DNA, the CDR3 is TGTGCCATCAGTGAGTCAGGGGGGGACTATGGCTACACCTTC.